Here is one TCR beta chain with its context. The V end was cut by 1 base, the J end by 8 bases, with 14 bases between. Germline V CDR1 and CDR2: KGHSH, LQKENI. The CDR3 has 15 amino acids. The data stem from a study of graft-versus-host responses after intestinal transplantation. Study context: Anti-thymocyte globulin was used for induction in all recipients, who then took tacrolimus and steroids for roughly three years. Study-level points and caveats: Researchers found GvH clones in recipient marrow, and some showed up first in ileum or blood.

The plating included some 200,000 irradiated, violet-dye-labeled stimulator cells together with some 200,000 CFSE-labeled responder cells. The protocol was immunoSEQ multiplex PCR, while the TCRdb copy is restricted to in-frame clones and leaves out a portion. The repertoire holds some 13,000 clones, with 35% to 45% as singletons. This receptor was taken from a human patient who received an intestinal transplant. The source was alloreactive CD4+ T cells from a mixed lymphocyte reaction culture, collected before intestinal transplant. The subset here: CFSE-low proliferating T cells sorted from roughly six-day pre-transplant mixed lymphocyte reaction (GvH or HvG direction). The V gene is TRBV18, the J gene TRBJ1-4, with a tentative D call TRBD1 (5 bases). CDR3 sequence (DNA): TGTGCCAGCTCACCACGACGTGACACAGGAGAAAAACTGTTTTTT. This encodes CASSPRRDTGEKLFF.